These 12 T cell receptor beta chains were all obtained from the same sample, sequenced in a study of graft-versus-host responses after intestinal transplantation. This table comes from immunoSEQ multiplex PCR, and its TCRdb copy is limited to in-frame clones, with some not included. This sample has around 11,000 clones; 76% occur once, and the top ten carry more than 8%. Graft specimens yielded both intraepithelial and lamina propria lymphocytes. Sample: ileum tissue, taken 23 days after intestinal transplant. The receptors stem from a human patient who received an intestinal transplant, so some T cells may come from the graft donor.

The rearrangement links TRBV14 to TRBJ1-4, with D unresolved. Between the trimmed V and J ends, which lost 2 bases and 8 bases, there was a span of 12 bases. Germline V gene sequence: CDR1 SGHDN, CDR2 FVKESK. This CDR3 is built from 14 residues. The CDR3: CASSQRPLAEKLFF. The DNA for the CDR3 is TGTGCCAGCAGCCAACGACCACTCGCGGAAAAACTGTTTTTT.

The gene calls are TRBV4-1 and TRBJ2-1, with D unclear. There are 14 residues in the CDR3. Trimming removed 1 base from V and 8 bases from J, with 12 bases in between. CDR1 and CDR2 from the germline V gene are MGHRA and YSYEKL. The CDR3 region has the DNA TGCGCCAGCAGCCAAGGACCTGAGAGCGATGAGCAGTTCTTC. Amino acids: CASSQGPESDEQFF.

The chain joins TRBV7-3 to TRBJ1-3; the match to TRBD1 covers 10 bases. CDR3 size: 16 residues. Germline V gene sequence: CDR1 SGHTA, CDR2 FQGTGA. Trimming at V came to 5 bases and at J to 3 bases, leaving 7 bases not matched to a gene. This CDR3 is CASSPGDRGSGNTIYF. CDR3 coding DNA: TGTGCCAGCAGCCCCGGGGACAGGGGTAGTGGAAACACCATATATTTT.

J is TRBJ2-1 and V is TRBV15, with D possibly TRBD2 on 5 matching bases. Trimming pared 0 bases from V and 1 base from J, leaving 19 bases between. This CDR3 has 19 amino acids. Germline lookup yields CDR1 LNHNV and CDR2 YYDKDF (reference sequence). The CDR3 region is CATSRDDWIALPSYNEQFF. DNA for the CDR3: TGTGCCACCAGCAGAGATGATTGGATAGCGCTGCCATCCTACAATGAGCAGTTCTTC.

The chain combines TRBV5-1 with TRBJ2-7, with 11 bases fitting TRBD2. This CDR3 has 15 amino acids. CDR1 is SGHRS and CDR2 is YFSETQ in the germline V gene. Germline trimming cut 4 bases from V and 0 bases from J; bases unmatched to any gene: 3. CDR3 loop: CASSPGLADSYEQYF. The DNA for the CDR3 is TGCGCCAGCAGCCCGGGACTAGCGGACTCCTACGAGCAGTACTTC.

This clone was detected only once. CDR3 protein: CASSTGPRDPQHF. CDR3 bases: TGTGCCAGCAGCACCGGCCCACGGGATCCCCAGCATTTT. The V and J genes are TRBV11-1 and TRBJ1-5, with D unclear. The germline V and J ends were trimmed by 5 bases and 10 bases, with 15 bases remaining between them. The CDR3 extends over 13 amino acids. Germline V lookup: CDR1 SGHAT, CDR2 FQDESV (reference sequence).

V gene TRBV10-3 combines with J gene TRBJ1-1; D remains ambiguous. The CDR3 is 16 residues long. CDR1 and CDR2 from the germline V gene are ENHRY and SYGVKD. V lost 0 bases and J 6 bases, leaving 17 bases between the germline ends. The CDR3 DNA reads TGTGCCATCAGTGAGTCAGCCTTAAGTTTCGGCGCTGAAGCTTTCTTT. This translates into CAISESALSFGAEAFF.

J is TRBJ2-7 and V is TRBV9, with 8 bases that match TRBD2. Germline lookup yields CDR1 SGDLS and CDR2 YYNGEE. The CDR3 sequence is 14 residues long. J lost 5 bases, V lost 5 bases, and 9 bases had no gene match. The CDR3: CASSRRLAGDEQYF. The CDR3 DNA is TGTGCCAGCAGTCGTCGGCTAGCGGGTGACGAGCAGTACTTC. The full variable domain, rest sourced from reference TRBV9 and TRBJ2-7, is DSGVTQTPKHLITATGQRVTLRCSPRSGDLSVYWYQQSLDQGLQFLIQYYNGEERAKGNILERFSAQQFPDLHSELNLSSLELGDSALYFCASSRRLAGDEQYFGPGTRLTVT.

The CDR3 sequence is CASSFTANYEQYF. The CDR3 DNA follows: TGTGCCAGCAGTTTTACCGCGAATTACGAGCAGTACTTC. The chain employs TRBV27 and TRBJ2-7; D gene unclear. The V gene lost 3 bases and the J gene lost 4 bases, with 10 bases spanning the gap. Germline V gene lookup returns CDR1 MNHEY and CDR2 SMNVEV (reference sequence). The CDR3 is made up of 13 amino acids.

The chain joins TRBV19 to TRBJ2-1; the D gene is possibly TRBD1 (6 bases). The CDR3 is 16 amino acids. CDR1 and CDR2 from the germline V gene are LNHDA and SQIVND (reference sequence). Trimming shortened V by 7 bases and J by 0 bases, and 16 bases separated the two germline ends. Written as DNA, the CDR3 is TGTGCCAGTACGAAGACAGGCGCAACCTCCTACAATGAGCAGTTCTTC. It encodes CASTKTGATSYNEQFF. The whole variable domain, remainder taken from reference TRBV19 and TRBJ2-1, is DGGITQSPKYLFRKEGQNVTLSCEQNLNHDAMYWYRQDPGQGLRLIYYSQIVNDFQKGDIAEGYSVSREKKESFPLTVTSAQKNPTAFYLCASTKTGATSYNEQFFGPGTRLTVL.

The count of this clone is one. V gene TRBV5-1 combines with J gene TRBJ2-3; 8 bases are a match to TRBD1. There are 14 residues in the CDR3. The ends lost 3 bases at V and 4 bases at J; junction bases unmatched: 4. Looked up from germline, CDR1 is SGHRS and CDR2 is YFSETQ. DNA of the CDR3: TGCGCCAGCAGCTACTGGACAGGGTCAGATACGCAGTATTTT. It is translated as CASSYWTGSDTQYF.

V gene TRBV5-6 combines with J gene TRBJ2-2, with 10 bases that match TRBD1. Germline values: CDR1 SGHDT, CDR2 YYEEEE. Unmatched junction bases numbered 2, after V lost 0 bases and J lost 3 bases. The CDR3 sequence is 16 residues long. As DNA, the CDR3 is TGTGCCAGCAGCTTGGGCGGGACAGGGGACACCGGGGAGCTGTTTTTT. This encodes CASSLGGTGDTGELFF.